This TCR beta chain was captured by sequencing in a study of T cell repertoires in cytomegalovirus infection. General study results and limits: The study found HLA-C-restricted CMV-specific TCR beta clonotypes dominating the ex vivo response.

TCRdb passed the reads through MiXCR, listing each CDR3 protein once. Of 650,000 to 900,000 distinct CDR3 sequences in the sample, approximately 29% are singletons; the top ten hold 9.5% to 15%. Of note for this clonotype: The antigen remains undetermined.

CDR1 MNHEY and CDR2 SVGEGT come from the germline V gene. This CDR3 has 13 residues. V lost 8 bases and J lost 0, with 11 bases in between. The J gene is TRBJ2-7, the V gene TRBV6-2 or TRBV6-3; the D call may be TRBD1 or TRBD2 (6 bases each). Material: cultured CD8+ T cells from PBMCs, obtained from culture after CMV antigen stimulation. This receptor was identified in a human donor in good health (CMV status not recorded). Some clones in this sample may be carry-over from other donors' samples. The CDR3 nucleotides are TGTGCCAGCCTCGGGGGCAGCTCCTACGAGCAGTACTTC. This translates into CASLGGSSYEQYF.